This is a list of T cell receptor beta chains from one sample in a study of T cells of healthy individuals. MiXCR, run by TCRdb on the 5' RACE reads, gives a single entry per CDR3 protein. The data contain 90,000 to 100,000 distinct CDR3 sequences, about 16% of them seen just once; the ten biggest clones take up 6.2%. These TCRs come from a human donor in good health. The CDR3 runs from the conserved cysteine through the conserved F or W.

>TRBV7-2
CASNSGQYNQPQHF
>TRBV7-2
CASSHGSGSYNEQFF
>TRBV9
CASSPQTGTDNSPLHF
>TRBV28
CASSPPARGQDGYTF
>TRBV6-5
CASSYSRMDAQETQYF
>TRBV6-5
CASTGAGANQPQHF
>TRBV10-3
CAIMNSGRQEAFF
>TRBV11-1
CASSSRQGTYEQYF
>TRBV27
CASSLSPVTRTQYF
>TRBV18
CASSPRTRTDTQYF
>TRBV3-1
CASSQGTGTGTYNEQFF
>TRBV20-1
CSARDRGQVPYEQYF
>TRBV18
CASSPSSSTDTQYF
>TRBV5-4
CASSYDTHSPLHF
>TRBV5-1
CASSPYGTGGYNEQFF
>TRBV4-3
CASSPQRGGLLNIQYF
>TRBV10-2
CASSELQGNTDTQYF
>TRBV7-9
CASSFSGQDYNEQFF
>TRBV20-1
CSARRASGETQYF
>TRBV6-5
CASSYFEGVAGANVLTF
>TRBV5-4
CASSSGDRPYEQYF
>TRBV29-1
CSVEVGDTTNGYTF
>TRBV27
CASTSLGGKYEQYF
>TRBV11-1
CASSTGQGDQETQYF
>TRBV7-2
CASGLVFGSNNEQFF
>TRBV4-3
CASSQGGGYEQYF
>TRBV7-8
CASSLEEGQPQHF
>TRBV7-9
CASGQGQGIYEQYF
>TRBV7-9
CASSPMTGGATEAFF
>TRBV28
CASSLFSWDGYTF
>TRBV28
CASSPLRVETQYF
>TRBV7-9
CASSPDGQETQYF
>TRBV10-3
CAIRKQGNEQYF
>TRBV2
CASRVGRAGSPLHF
>TRBV2
CASSVGTGINEKLFF
>TRBV5-1
CASSLWGGQPQHF
>TRBV20-1
CSANSQEELETQYF
>TRBV3-1
CASTSSGANVLTF
>TRBV7-9
CASTVGESNQPQHF
>TRBV4-1
CASKGLGAKETQYF